This TCR beta chain appears in the sequencing data of a study of T-cell memory formation after mild COVID-19. At the level of the study: The TCR clusters were mostly specific to one donor.

This clonotype came up a few times. As yet, its antigen is unknown. Overall study findings and caveats: Researchers found some responding clones in pre-infection memory, a sign that cross-reactive memory joined. Whether day 37 second-wave clones are SARS-CoV-2-specific was not confirmed.

TCRdb re-called the 5' RACE reads with MiXCR, one entry per CDR3 protein. The sample has 300,000 to 350,000 distinct CDR3 sequences, roughly 13% seen once. From germline, CDR1 is SGHAT and CDR2 FQNNGV. The CDR3 spans 15 residues. Trimming shortened V by 1 base and J by 4 bases, and 11 bases separated the two germline ends. What was sequenced was PBMCs or a T cell subset sorted from them (not recorded which). The rearrangement links TRBV11-2 to TRBJ2-1; D is possibly TRBD1 (6 bases). The clonotype originates from a man between 18 and 35 years old who had mild COVID-19 (a few samples of this study predate the infection). Cell type and time point are not known. The CDR3 region is CASSLALGQYNEQFF. The DNA of the CDR3 is TGTGCCAGCAGCTTAGCCCTAGGACAGTACAATGAGCAGTTCTTC. Drawing the rest from reference TRBV11-2 and TRBJ2-1, the complete variable domain is EAGVAQSPRYKIIEKRQSVAFWCNPISGHATLYWYQQILGQGPKLLIQFQNNGVVDDSQLPKDRFSAERLKGVDSTLKIQPAKLEDSAVYLCASSLALGQYNEQFFGPGTRLTVL.